This entry lists 6 T cell receptor beta chains sequenced from one sample in a study of response to subunit inactivated influenza vaccine. Using its own MiXCR run on the RT-PCR reads, TCRdb lists one record per CDR3 protein. The sample carries about 700,000 distinct CDR3 sequences, around 14% recorded once. The specimen was PBMCs from blood, collected 14 to 15 days before vaccination. Receptors were obtained from a man aged 50-60 years who received an inactivated influenza vaccine.

The chain has TRBV5-5 and TRBJ1-1; the D is unclear. The V end lost 2 bases, the J end lost 4 bases, and 15 bases lay between the germline ends. This CDR3 comprises 15 residues. Germline values: CDR1 SGHKS, CDR2 YYEKEE (reference sequence). This CDR3 reads CASSFQLTKGTEAFF. The CDR3 DNA follows: TGTGCCAGCAGCTTCCAATTAACCAAGGGCACTGAAGCTTTCTTT.

The sample holds a few counts of this clonotype. The chain has TRBV2 and TRBJ2-2; TRBD2 is a possible D gene (6 bases). Germline V CDR1 and CDR2: SNHLY, FYNNEI. Trimming left V 6 bases short and J 4 bases short, with 18 bases between. This CDR3 is built from 16 residues. The CDR3 nucleotides are TGTGCCAGCAGACCGCCCCACAGCGGGCCCACCGGGGAGCTGTTTTTT. Amino acids: CASRPPHSGPTGELFF.

This clonotype turned up a few times. The chain links TRBV18 to TRBJ2-2, with TRBD2 as a possible D gene (5 bases). The CDR3 runs 16 residues. V was pared by 0 bases and J by 2 bases, with 10 bases between. The germline V gene encodes CDR1 KGHSH and CDR2 LQKENI. The CDR3 protein is CASSPPFRLNTGELFF. DNA for the CDR3: TGTGCCAGCTCACCACCGTTTCGACTAAACACCGGGGAGCTGTTTTTT.

This clonotype has a handful of counts. CDR3 in DNA: TGTGCCAGCTCACCATTGGGTCTTAATTTGAACACTGAAGCTTTCTTT. It specifies CASSPLGLNLNTEAFF. The chain combines TRBV18 with TRBJ1-1; D is uncertain. V was cut by 2 bases and J by 0 bases, with 13 bases left in between. CDR3 length: 16 amino acids. Germline V gives CDR1 KGHSH, CDR2 LQKENI.

The J gene is TRBJ2-5, the V gene TRBV5-5; TRBD1 is a possible D gene (5 bases). Germline assignment: CDR1 SGHKS and CDR2 YYEKEE (reference sequence). V dropped 4 bases and J dropped 2 bases, with 21 bases sitting between them. The CDR3 consists of 17 residues. CDR3: CASSPLGILQGQETQYF. The CDR3 DNA sequence: TGTGCCAGCAGCCCTCTGGGGATTCTCCAGGGACAAGAGACCCAGTACTTC.

V gene TRBV7-9 combines with J gene TRBJ1-1; tentatively, D is TRBD1 (6 bases). The V gene lost 5 bases and the J gene lost 5 bases, with 12 bases spanning the gap. The CDR3 runs 13 residues. CDR1 and CDR2 from the germline V gene are SEHNR and FQNEAQ (reference sequence). The CDR3 spells CASSRPGTTEAFF. In DNA, the CDR3 is TGTGCCAGCAGCCGCCCGGGGACAACTGAAGCTTTCTTT.